The rows below give T cell receptor beta chains drawn from one sample of a study of shared clonotypes between healthy human individuals. The repertoire was sequenced with immunoSEQ multiplex PCR; TCRdb's copy has only in-frame clones and lacks some. The table lists hundreds of thousands of clones, 90% to 96% of them singletons. The sequenced sample was naive CD4+ T cells sorted from blood. The receptors originated from a woman aged 25-40 years in good health. CDR3s include the opening cysteine and the closing phenylalanine or tryptophan. Each record gives: V gene, clone size, J gene, D gene, CDR3 DNA, CDR3 protein. A D gene is named only where the DNA matches it firmly. The size entry is marked missing in some rows and otherwise reads once, few, many or a size class.

>TRBV6-1|.|TRBJ1-5|TRBD1
TGTGCCAGCAGAGGGACAGGACACAATCAGCCCCAGCATTTT
CASRGTGHNQPQHF
>TRBV7-9|.|TRBJ1-2|.
TGTGCCAGCAGCTCGGGGGCTGGTGGCTACACCTTC
CASSSGAGGYTF
>TRBV18|.|TRBJ1-5|TRBD1
TGTGCCAGCTCACATCGGGGAACAGGGGATAGGAATCAGCCCCAGCATTTT
CASSHRGTGDRNQPQHF
>TRBV30|once|TRBJ2-5|TRBD2
TGTGCCTGGCAGCGGGAGGGCCTCCCACAAGAGACCCAGTACTTC
CAWQREGLPQETQYF
>TRBV19|.|TRBJ1-1|TRBD1
TGTGCCAGTAGTTTCGGACAGGAAAGGGCCACTGAAGCTTTCTTT
CASSFGQERATEAFF
>TRBV2|.|TRBJ2-3|TRBD2
TGTGCCAGTAGAACTAGCGGGAGCTTGACAGATACGCAGTATTTT
CASRTSGSLTDTQYF
>TRBV10-3|once|TRBJ2-7|.
TGTGCCATCAGTGAGTTCCTCGGCGATGGAGGGGGTAACGAGCAGTACTTC
CAISEFLGDGGGNEQYF
>TRBV7-9|.|TRBJ2-1|TRBD1
TGTGCCAGCAGCATTAGACCAACGGGACAGGACAATGAGCAGTTCTTC
CASSIRPTGQDNEQFF
>TRBV13|.|TRBJ2-7|TRBD1
TGTGCCAGCAGCGAACAGGGGGACGAGCAGTACTTC
CASSEQGDEQYF
>TRBV21-1|.|TRBJ2-7|.
TGTGCCAGCAGCATCCGACAGGGTCCCACCTACGAGCAGTACTTC
CASSIRQGPTYEQYF
>TRBV2|.|TRBJ2-1|.
TGTGCCTGTAATCGGGATCACAATGAGCAGTTCTTC
CACNRDHNEQFF
>TRBV7-2|.|TRBJ2-7|.
TGTGCCAGCAGCTTTGGTCGGCACGAGCAGTACTTC
CASSFGRHEQYF
>TRBV19|.|TRBJ2-3|TRBD2
TGTGCCAGTAGTATTCCTAGCGGGAGTAGACCAGATACGCAGTATTTT
CASSIPSGSRPDTQYF
>TRBV11-2|.|TRBJ2-1|.
TGTGCCAGCAGCTTAGCCCTCAGGGGAAGCTCCTACAATGAGCAGTTCTTC
CASSLALRGSSYNEQFF
>TRBV5-1|.|TRBJ2-7|.
TGCGCCAGCAGCTTGGACTTTACCTACGAGCAGTACTTC
CASSLDFTYEQYF
>TRBV5-6|.|TRBJ2-7|.
TGTGCCAGCAGCTTGGGCAGGGCCTCCTACGAGCAGTACTTC
CASSLGRASYEQYF
>TRBV10-3|.|TRBJ1-1|.
TGTGCCATCAGTGATAGGGTTGTTGGACGTTACACTGAAGCTTTCTTT
CAISDRVVGRYTEAFF
>TRBV18|.|TRBJ2-2|.
TGTGCCAGCTCACCCGGGCCTCGCGGCGGGGAGCTGTTTTTT
CASSPGPRGGELFF
>TRBV7-2|.|TRBJ2-1|TRBD2
TGTGCCAGCAGCTACGTAGCGGGGGATAACAATGAGCAGTTCTTC
CASSYVAGDNNEQFF
>TRBV5-5|.|TRBJ1-2|.
TGTGCCAGCAGCTTCCGACTGGCAGGGGCCAGAGCTAACTATGGCTACACCTTC
CASSFRLAGARANYGYTF
>TRBV28|once|TRBJ1-1|.
TGTGCCAGCAGTCCTCTCCCTATACAGAACACTGAAGCTTTCTTT
CASSPLPIQNTEAFF
>TRBV28|.|TRBJ2-3|.
TGTGCCAGCACCGAACCTCCCGCCGGTACGCAGTATTTT
CASTEPPAGTQYF
>TRBV18|.|TRBJ2-5|.
TGTGCCAGCTCACCACCGCAGGGGTCCCAAGAGACCCAGTACTTC
CASSPPQGSQETQYF
>TRBV7-8|.|TRBJ1-5|TRBD1
TGTGCCAGCAGCCCCAGGGACAGGAATAGCAATCAGCCCCAGCATTTT
CASSPRDRNSNQPQHF
>TRBV9|.|TRBJ2-3|.
TGTGCCAGCAGCCCGAATCGGTGGGATACGCAGTATTTT
CASSPNRWDTQYF
>TRBV5-1|.|TRBJ2-3|TRBD2
TGCGCCAGCAGCTTGTCCCTAGCGGCGATGGGGGATACGCAGTATTTT
CASSLSLAAMGDTQYF
>TRBV25-1|once|TRBJ2-5|.
TGTGCCAGCGCGAAGCTCCAACAAGAGACCCAGTACTTC
CASAKLQQETQYF
>TRBV10-3|.|TRBJ1-2|.
TGTGCCATCAGTGAGTCGAGGGTCAAGGTGGGCTATGGCTACACCTTC
CAISESRVKVGYGYTF
>TRBV28|.|TRBJ2-3|.
TGTGCCAGCAGTTTGGCGGGGCACACAGATACGCAGTATTTT
CASSLAGHTDTQYF
>TRBV11-2|.|TRBJ2-3|.
TGTGCCAGCAGCCTCGACCGGCTTAGCACAGATACGCAGTATTTT
CASSLDRLSTDTQYF
>TRBV15|.|TRBJ2-7|TRBD2
TGTGCCACCAGCCGCCGTGGTAGCGGGAGGCGGACCTACGAGCAGTACTTC
CATSRRGSGRRTYEQYF
>TRBV7-9|once|TRBJ1-5|TRBD1
TGTGCCAGCAGCTTAGCATCAGGGGGCGCCCCCCAATGGCAGCCCCAGCATTTT
CASSLASGGAPQWQPQHF
>TRBV29-1|.|TRBJ2-3|TRBD2
TGCAGCGTTGAAGTGTGGAGCGGGAGGGCCGGGGATACGCAGTATTTT
CSVEVWSGRAGDTQYF
>TRBV28|.|TRBJ1-5|.
TGTGCCAGCGGAGTGAACCATCAGCCCCAGCATTTT
CASGVNHQPQHF